The T cell receptor (beta chain) under discussion was sequenced for a study of blood T cell repertoires in COVID-19. Sequenced by immunoSEQ multiplex PCR; TCRdb stores in-frame clones only, minus some. This sample carries approximately 260,000 clones, approximately 87% of them seen once, and the ten largest clones take over 4.5%. This clone was found once. The CDR3 consists of 15 residues. Germline lookup yields CDR1 SGHRS and CDR2 YFSETQ. The V and J ends lost 4 bases and 1 base, in that order; junction bases with no gene match: 7. The sample taken for sequencing was peripheral blood. The sequence was collected from a man between 60 and 75 years old who had recovered from COVID-19. The chain has TRBV5-1 and TRBJ1-1; 7 bases are a match to TRBD1. The CDR3 loop is CASSPRTGENTEAFF. The DNA of the CDR3 is TGCGCCAGCAGCCCTCGGACAGGTGAGAACACTGAAGCTTTCTTT.